The subject of this entry is one T cell receptor (beta chain). The data originate from a study of blood T cell repertoires in COVID-19. Study-level background: Samples representing acute and convalescent COVID-19 were sourced from the United States, Italy and Spain. T cells, B-cell-depleted T cells, or PBMCs provided the cDNA or gDNA that served as material.

Original methodology: Reference gene primers were amplified, and this amplification served to estimate nucleated cell counts. Some clones are missing from TCRdb's copy, which holds only in-frame ones; the method was immunoSEQ multiplex PCR. V and J calls and clone size follow that table, whereas D and trimming were derived from the DNA. The profile shows around 150,000 clones, approximately 80% of them singletons. V was trimmed by 2 bases and J by 2 bases, leaving 8 bases between them. Germline V lookup: CDR1 SGHTA, CDR2 FQGNSA. CDR3 length equals 14 residues. The TCR was taken from a woman at least 80 years old in a cohort sampled during active or convalescent COVID-19. Specimen: peripheral blood. This chain joins TRBV7-2 and TRBJ2-3; D is unresolved. The CDR3 loop reads CASSLYRSTDTQYF. In DNA, the CDR3 is TGTGCCAGCAGCTTATACAGATCCACAGATACGCAGTATTTT. The full variable domain, its missing parts supplied by reference TRBV7-2 and TRBJ2-3, is GAGVSQSPSNKVTEKGKDVELRCDPISGHTALYWYRQSLGQGLEFLIYFQGNSAPDKSGLPSDRFSAERTGGSVSTLTIQRTQQEDSAVYLCASSLYRSTDTQYFGPGTRLTVL.